Each of the 12 T cell receptor beta chains below was sequenced from the same sample in a study of blood T cell repertoires in COVID-19. Using immunoSEQ multiplex PCR, the repertoire was profiled, and TCRdb retains in-frame clones only, with some absent. In the table there are about 170,000 clones, less than 85% of which are singletons. Material: PBMCs or T cells enriched from blood (not recorded which). The receptors were gathered from a man aged 50-60 years who had recovered from COVID-19.

This sequence joins TRBV7-8 and TRBJ2-5; TRBD1 agrees at 7 bases. After removal of 5 bases from V and 0 bases from J, the junction contained 9 bases not matched to a gene. The length of the CDR3 is 16 residues. Germline-derived CDR1 and CDR2 are SGHVS and FQNEAQ. CDR3 amino acids: CASSRGTALYQETQYF. The CDR3 DNA reads as TGTGCCAGCAGCCGAGGGACAGCTTTGTACCAAGAGACCCAGTACTTC. The whole variable domain, remainder taken from reference TRBV7-8 and TRBJ2-5, is GAGVSQSPRYKVAKRGQDVALRCDPISGHVSLFWYQQALGQGPEFLTYFQNEAQLDKSGLPSDRFFAERPEGSVSTLKIQRTQQEDSAVYLCASSRGTALYQETQYFGPGTRLLVL.

V is TRBV11-1 and J is TRBJ2-1; TRBD2 agrees at 8 bases. Unmatched junction bases numbered 8, after V lost 5 bases and J lost 8 bases. Germline V gene data show CDR1 as SGHAT and CDR2 as FQDESV (reference sequence). The CDR3 has 14 amino acids. DNA for the CDR3: TGTGCCAGCAGCGGCGGGGTAGCGGGGTATGAGCAGTTCTTC. Amino acids: CASSGGVAGYEQFF.

This chain links TRBV5-1 with TRBJ2-4, with D possibly TRBD1 on 6 matching bases. The CDR3 is 15 residues long. V gave up 4 bases and J gave up 0 bases, with 11 bases separating them. Germline assignment: CDR1 SGHRS and CDR2 YFSETQ. CDR3 in DNA: TGCGCCAGCAGCGGGGGCTTGCTAGCCAAAAACATTCAGTACTTC. Translated, it gives CASSGGLLAKNIQYF.

In nucleotides, the CDR3 is TGTGCCAGCTCATCCTACAGGAGCTCCTACAATGAGCAGTTCTTC. Protein product: CASSSYRSSYNEQFF. The V call is TRBV18, the J call TRBJ2-1, with D possibly TRBD1 on 5 matching bases. The length of the CDR3 is 15 residues. Germline CDR1 KGHSH, CDR2 LQKENI. With 5 bases removed from V and 0 bases from J, the gap between germline ends came to 11 bases. Supplemented by reference TRBV18 and TRBJ2-1, the full variable domain reads NAGVMQNPRHLVRRRGQEARLRCSPMKGHSHVYWYRQLPEEGLKFMVYLQKENIIDESGMPKERFSAEFPKEGPSILRIQQVVRGDSAAYFCASSSYRSSYNEQFFGPGTRLTVL.

To note about this clone: The same CDR3 is also encoded by other DNA sequences in this sample. The genes are TRBV3-1 (or the pseudogene TRBV3-2) and TRBJ1-2; 7 positions match TRBD1. J gave up 2 bases and V 4 bases, and 1 base lay outside the gene matches. The CDR3 length is 13 residues. The germline V gene has CDR1 LGHDT and CDR2 YNNKEL (reference sequence). CDR3 residues: CASSPRGNYGYTF. The CDR3 DNA reads TGTGCCAGCAGCCCCAGGGGGAACTATGGCTACACCTTC.

The chain recombines TRBV9 with TRBJ1-5; D call uncertain. V gave up 4 bases and J gave up 5 bases, with 13 bases separating them. The CDR3 is 14 amino acids. CDR1 and CDR2 from the germline V gene are SGDLS and YYNGEE. The chain's CDR3 is CASSLGGGDQPQHF. The CDR3 DNA reads as TGTGCCAGCAGCCTAGGCGGCGGCGATCAGCCCCAGCATTTT.

V is TRBV6-4 and J is TRBJ2-1; 9 bases are shared with TRBD2. From germline, CDR1 is MRHNA and CDR2 SNTAGT. This CDR3 has 15 amino acids. J was trimmed by 7 bases and V by 0 bases; bases with no gene match: 4. The CDR3 DNA reads TGTGCCAGCAGTGACTCTGGGACTAGCCTTAATGAGCAGTTCTTC. It is translated as CASSDSGTSLNEQFF.

CDR3 amino acids: CAISGTGGTANNSPLHF. Written as DNA, the CDR3 is TGTGCCATCAGTGGAACAGGAGGGACTGCCAATAATTCACCCCTCCACTTT. The chain employs TRBV10-3 and TRBJ1-6, with a possible D match to TRBD1 (5 bases). The CDR3 length is 17 residues. V was cut by 4 bases and J by 5 bases, with 18 bases left in between. Germline V gene lookup returns CDR1 ENHRY and CDR2 SYGVKD.

The CDR3 DNA reads as TGCGCCAGCAGCTTGGGGAGTCGACGGAATTCACCCCTCCACTTT. It yields the protein CASSLGSRRNSPLHF. The genes are TRBV5-1 and TRBJ1-6; D ambiguous. The V gene lost 0 bases and the J gene lost 7 bases, with 11 bases spanning the gap. The germline gives CDR1 SGHRS, CDR2 YFSETQ. This CDR3 has 15 amino acids.

The rearrangement uses TRBV6-4 and TRBJ2-7; D perhaps matches TRBD2 (5 bases). CDR3 length equals 13 residues. Germline CDR1 MRHNA, CDR2 SNTAGT. The V and J ends lost 6 bases and 3 bases respectively, with 12 bases between them. CDR3 in DNA: TGTGCCAGCAGCCTGGAGGTGGGCTACGAGCAGTACTTC. Amino acids: CASSLEVGYEQYF.

The chain links TRBV18 to TRBJ1-2, with a weak D call TRBD1 (6 bases). CDR3 size: 16 residues. Germline assignment: CDR1 KGHSH and CDR2 LQKENI. Trimming took 2 bases from V and 8 from J, leaving 21 bases between them. The CDR3 protein is CASSPTGAGVLWGYTF. The CDR3 coding sequence is TGTGCCAGCTCACCAACCGGTGCAGGGGTTCTATGGGGCTACACCTTC. The full variable domain, in which reference TRBV18 and TRBJ1-2 provide the parts outside the CDR3, is NAGVMQNPRHLVRRRGQEARLRCSPMKGHSHVYWYRQLPEEGLKFMVYLQKENIIDESGMPKERFSAEFPKEGPSILRIQQVVRGDSAAYFCASSPTGAGVLWGYTFGSGTRLTVV.

V usage is TRBV5-5 and J usage is TRBJ1-4; D is uncertain. Germline lookup yields CDR1 SGHKS and CDR2 YYEKEE (reference sequence). The CDR3 length is 17 residues. Trimming removed 4 bases from V and 0 bases from J, with 16 bases in between. The DNA of the CDR3 is TGTGCCAGCAGCCCTTGGCCGAGGGTTGCAACTAATGAAAAACTGTTTTTT. Translated, it gives CASSPWPRVATNEKLFF.